A selection of T cell receptor beta chains follows, all from one sample in a study of T cell changes during pregnancy in multiple sclerosis. This table comes from immunoSEQ multiplex PCR, and its TCRdb copy is limited to in-frame clones, with some not included. The table lists fewer than 140,000 clones, roughly nine tenths of them singletons. Sequencing was performed on peripheral blood, taken before pregnancy. These receptors all come from a female donor with multiple sclerosis, enrolled in a pregnancy study. Both conserved end residues are trimmed from each CDR3. The order of the fields is V gene, J gene, clone size, CDR3 protein. Some rows have no size entry. The others give once, few or many, or a class for an expanded clone.

V: TRBV5-1
J: TRBJ1-5
size: .
CDR3: ASSLETGGDQPQH

V: TRBV21-1
J: TRBJ1-2
size: once
CDR3: ASTPTGEEHGYT

V: TRBV7-2
J: TRBJ2-2
size: .
CDR3: ASSGGTRRTGELF

V: TRBV28
J: TRBJ2-3
size: .
CDR3: ASRAGGITDTQY

V: TRBV5-1
J: TRBJ2-5
size: .
CDR3: ASSLGRSEETQY

V: TRBV7-9
J: TRBJ2-2
size: .
CDR3: ASSGTGPRGGELF

V: TRBV5-1
J: TRBJ2-2
size: .
CDR3: ASSTRTGNTGELF

V: TRBV11-3
J: TRBJ2-5
size: .
CDR3: ASSLGTSVETQY

V: TRBV5-1
J: TRBJ2-3
size: .
CDR3: ASSLAFQGSTDTQY

V: TRBV19
J: TRBJ1-5
size: .
CDR3: ATQGQGSRQPQH

V: TRBV7-3
J: TRBJ2-3
size: .
CDR3: ASSLRPGLGPDTQY

V: TRBV7-3
J: TRBJ1-6
size: .
CDR3: ASSDGQGPNSPLH

V: TRBV6-6
J: TRBJ2-5
size: .
CDR3: ATSQAGVQETQY

V: TRBV11-3
J: TRBJ1-6
size: .
CDR3: ASSLAHSGLNSPLH

V: TRBV18
J: TRBJ2-1
size: .
CDR3: ASSPMGFSYNEQF

V: TRBV27
J: TRBJ2-1
size: .
CDR3: ASSLSPRSEQF

V: TRBV7-2
J: TRBJ1-2
size: few
CDR3: ASSLGAQAYGYT

V: TRBV4-1
J: TRBJ1-2
size: .
CDR3: ASSQSRVDGYT

V: TRBV18
J: TRBJ2-7
size: once
CDR3: ASSPSNSYEQY

V: TRBV12-5
J: TRBJ1-3
size: .
CDR3: ASGLVLDDSDSSGNTIY

V: TRBV19
J: TRBJ2-7
size: .
CDR3: ASSQPGQGNRKQY

V: TRBV5-1
J: TRBJ2-1
size: once
CDR3: ASSPGSGREQF

V: TRBV30
J: TRBJ2-1
size: .
CDR3: AGGGLMGNEQF

V: TRBV4-2
J: TRBJ1-1
size: .
CDR3: ASSQEIDSVAF

V: TRBV7-8
J: TRBJ2-2
size: once
CDR3: ASSLEPPSGGAIWYGELF

V: TRBV4-1
J: TRBJ2-1
size: .
CDR3: ASSQEDPRTSGTNEQF

V: TRBV27
J: TRBJ2-7
size: .
CDR3: ASWASGGHEQY

V: TRBV6-1
J: TRBJ2-5
size: .
CDR3: ASSGAATGSETQY

V: TRBV7-2
J: TRBJ1-6
size: .
CDR3: ASSLSQGAPLH

V: TRBV6-6
J: TRBJ1-1
size: .
CDR3: ASSQRTGGPNTEAF

V: TRBV18
J: TRBJ1-4
size: .
CDR3: ASSPWEAEKLF

V: TRBV7-8
J: TRBJ2-1
size: .
CDR3: ASSLLRYNEQF

V: TRBV7-2
J: TRBJ2-7
size: .
CDR3: ASSLGREDRYEQY

V: TRBV29-1
J: TRBJ2-3
size: .
CDR3: SVLTGRGTDTQY

V: TRBV6-5
J: TRBJ2-1
size: .
CDR3: ASRRDSPDNEQF

V: TRBV2
J: TRBJ1-1
size: .
CDR3: ASSVRGSDPF

V: TRBV19
J: TRBJ2-7
size: .
CDR3: ASSIYRDSYEQY

V: TRBV28
J: TRBJ2-3
size: .
CDR3: ASRETGRGGTDTQY

V: TRBV9
J: TRBJ1-2
size: .
CDR3: ASSVVDGSYGYT

V: TRBV5-1
J: TRBJ1-4
size: .
CDR3: ASSAGTGGIGKLF

V: TRBV5-6
J: TRBJ2-7
size: .
CDR3: ASSFSAGGPSEQY

V: TRBV6-5
J: TRBJ2-2
size: .
CDR3: ASRGTSGHGELF

V: TRBV29-1
J: TRBJ2-7
size: .
CDR3: SVPQGYEQY

V: TRBV6-5
J: TRBJ2-7
size: .
CDR3: ASKRTETSYEQY